What follows describes a single TCR beta chain. Its antigen is unidentified. V was pared by 4 bases and J by 3 bases, with 10 bases between. Germline CDR1 reads LGHDT; CDR2 reads YNNKEL (reference sequence). The CDR3 contains 14 residues. This sample stems from a study of Ad26.COV2.S vaccination and SARS-CoV-2 variants. Study outcomes and limitations: Non-spike TCR breadth showed similarity between vaccine and placebo recipients.

Generated by immunoSEQ multiplex PCR, the TCRdb table keeps only in-frame clones and is missing some. The table records hundreds of thousands of clones, around 90% of them present only once. Regarding treatment: roughly 18 received Ad26.COV2.S at low or high dose, single or two shots; about 5 received placebo; per-sample allocation not given. Sample collection was performed on day 63 after the first vaccine or placebo injection. The sequencing used peripheral blood, collected in a trial of Ad26.COV2.S vaccine versus placebo. This clonotype originated in a person aged 18-65 years who received the Ad26.COV2.S COVID-19 vaccine or a placebo. The chain has TRBV3-1 (or the pseudogene TRBV3-2) and TRBJ1-3; no firm D call. The CDR3 sequence: CASSPPGRGNTIYF. In DNA, the CDR3 is TGTGCCAGCAGCCCGCCGGGCCGTGGAAACACCATATATTTT.